The 32 T cell receptor beta chains below were found in one sample sequenced in a study of blood T cell repertoires in COVID-19. This table comes from immunoSEQ multiplex PCR, and its TCRdb copy is limited to in-frame clones, with some not included. There are about 200,000 clones in the sample; about 85% occur only once, and about 5% lies in the top ten. Sequenced input: peripheral blood. All receptors derive from a woman older than 75 with acute or convalescent COVID-19.

The chain uses TRBV20-1 and TRBJ1-1; weak D call: TRBD1 (5 bases). The germline V and J ends were trimmed by 3 bases and 9 bases, with 8 bases remaining between them. The CDR3 has 10 residues. The germline gives CDR1 DFQATT, CDR2 SNEGSKA (reference sequence). CDR3 nucleotides: TGCAGTGCTAGGACGGACAAAGCTTTCTTT. It encodes CSARTDKAFF.

This clone appeared once. V is TRBV3-1 (or the pseudogene TRBV3-2) and J is TRBJ1-5; 9 positions agree with TRBD1. Germline CDR1 and CDR2: LGHDT and YNNKEL (reference sequence). V lost 4 bases, J lost 9 bases, and 7 bases stayed unmatched. CDR3 length: 14 amino acids. The CDR3 sequence: CASSPGTGITPQHF. As DNA, the CDR3 is TGTGCCAGCAGCCCCGGGACAGGGATCACGCCCCAGCATTTT.

The CDR3 here is CASSSGQGGYGYTF. The CDR3 DNA reads as TGTGCCAGCAGCAGCGGACAGGGAGGCTATGGCTACACCTTC. The chain has TRBV9 and TRBJ1-2, with TRBD1 matching over 8 bases. From germline, CDR1 is SGDLS and CDR2 YYNGEE. V shed 4 bases and J 4 bases; nucleotides not matched to a gene: 6. The CDR3 is 14 residues long.

The chain couples TRBV18 to TRBJ1-2; D uncertain. This CDR3 has 13 residues. Between the trimmed V and J ends, which lost 5 bases and 4 bases, there was a span of 11 bases. Germline V gene lookup returns CDR1 KGHSH and CDR2 LQKENI. The CDR3 bases are TGTGCCAGCTCATTGGGGAGCGGCTATGGCTACACCTTC. This translates into CASSLGSGYGYTF.

The chain couples TRBV10-2 to TRBJ2-3; D gene unclear. Looked up from germline, CDR1 is WSHSY and CDR2 is SAAADI. The CDR3 is 17 residues long. The ends were cut back, 0 bases at V and 0 bases at J, with 13 bases in the middle. In DNA form, the CDR3 reads TGCGCCAGCAGTGAGTCGACTCGCCTTTCAAGCACAGATACGCAGTATTTT. Protein: CASSESTRLSSTDTQYF.

This rearrangement joins TRBV27 to TRBJ1-1; tentative D call: TRBD1 (5 bases). V lost 6 bases, J lost 1 base, and 15 bases lay in between. This CDR3 region has 15 residues. The germline V gene encodes CDR1 MNHEY and CDR2 SMNVEV (reference sequence). This CDR3 reads CASSRQTAANTEAFF. The CDR3 nucleotides read TGTGCCAGCAGCCGACAGACCGCCGCGAACACTGAAGCTTTCTTT.

This clone was detected once. V is TRBV5-1 and J is TRBJ1-3, with D perhaps TRBD1 (5 bases). Germline CDR1 SGHRS, CDR2 YFSETQ. V lost 0 bases and J 2 bases, leaving 9 bases between the germline ends. The CDR3 is made up of 15 amino acids. CDR3 DNA: TGCGCCAGCAGCTTGGGGGCAGGGCCTGGAAACACCATATATTTT. Residues: CASSLGAGPGNTIYF.

V is TRBV30 and J is TRBJ2-1, with 11 positions matching TRBD2. The V gene's germline CDR1 is GTSNPN and CDR2 SVGIG (reference sequence). V gave up 2 bases and J gave up 8 bases; unmatched junction bases: 11. The CDR3 sequence is 16 residues long. DNA of the CDR3: TGTGCCTGGAGTCTCCATAGCGGGAGGGCCTTATATGAGCAGTTCTTC. Translating gives CAWSLHSGRALYEQFF. The full variable domain, in which reference TRBV30 and TRBJ2-1 provide the parts outside the CDR3, is SQTIHQWPATLVQPVGSPLSLECTVEGTSNPNLYWYRQAAGRGLQLLFYSVGIGQISSEVPQNLSASRPQDRQFILSSKKLLLSDSGFYLCAWSLHSGRALYEQFFGPGTRLTVL.

This chain connects TRBV5-1 to TRBJ1-2; 10 nucleotides match TRBD1. This CDR3 has 14 amino acids. Germline trimming cut 0 bases from V and 8 bases from J; bases unmatched to any gene: 4. Per germline, CDR1 SGHRS and CDR2 YFSETQ. DNA for the CDR3: TGCGCCAGCAGCTTGGGACAGGGGGCGGAGGGCTACACCTTC. Protein product: CASSLGQGAEGYTF. Complete variable domain (other parts from reference TRBV5-1 and TRBJ1-2): KAGVTQTPRYLIKTRGQQVTLSCSPISGHRSVSWYQQTPGQGLQFLFEYFSETQRNKGNFPGRFSGRQFSNSRSEMNVSTLELGDSALYLCASSLGQGAEGYTFGSGTRLTVV.

The rearrangement links TRBV6-6 to TRBJ1-2; TRBD1 is a possible D gene (5 bases). Germline assignment: CDR1 MNHNY and CDR2 SVGAGI (reference sequence). With 2 bases removed from V and 4 bases from J, the gap between germline ends came to 11 bases. CDR3 length: 14 amino acids. CDR3 in amino acids: CASSYMGGGYGYTF. The CDR3 DNA sequence: TGTGCCAGCAGTTACATGGGCGGGGGCTATGGCTACACCTTC.

CDR3 DNA: TGCAGCGTTGAGCGACAGACTAATGAAAAACTGTTTTTT. As protein: CSVERQTNEKLFF. The chain combines TRBV29-1 with TRBJ1-4; a weak D match, TRBD1 (5 bases). Trimming cost V 3 bases and J 2 bases, with 7 bases left between them. Germline CDR1 SQVTM, CDR2 ANQGSEA. This CDR3 has 13 residues.

The V gene is TRBV18, the J gene TRBJ2-2; D perhaps matches TRBD1 (5 bases). This CDR3 contains 13 residues. CDR1 KGHSH and CDR2 LQKENI come from the germline V gene. V lost 1 base and J 7 bases, leaving 7 bases between the germline ends. In nucleotides, the CDR3 is TGTGCCAGCTCACCACAGGGGAACGGGGAGCTGTTTTTT. It specifies CASSPQGNGELFF.

This chain joins TRBV19 and TRBJ1-6; D is possibly TRBD1 (5 bases). Trimming cost V 8 bases and J 9 bases, with 14 bases left between them. Germline V gene data show CDR1 as LNHDA and CDR2 as SQIVND (reference sequence). The length of the CDR3 is 13 residues. CDR3 loop: CASDQGIGSPLHF. For the CDR3, the DNA is TGTGCCAGTGACCAGGGCATTGGTTCACCCCTCCACTTT.

This clone has just one count. J is TRBJ2-1 and V is TRBV28; D gene unclear. Trimming left V 7 bases short and J 2 bases short, with 12 bases between. The CDR3 loop spans 14 amino acids. Germline V CDR1 and CDR2: MDHEN, SYDVKM. The DNA of the CDR3 is TGTGCCAGCATGTTTCTGGCCCCCTACAATGAGCAGTTCTTC. As protein: CASMFLAPYNEQFF.

The CDR3 nucleotides are TGCGCCAGCCGACAGACAGGGGGCTCTTCTGGGGCCAACGTCCTGACTTTC. Its protein product is CASRQTGGSSGANVLTF. The rearrangement uses TRBV5-1 and TRBJ2-6; TRBD1 matches 10 bases. The germline V gene encodes CDR1 SGHRS and CDR2 YFSETQ. With 7 bases clipped from V and 1 base from J, the junction kept 8 bases outside the gene matches. The CDR3 is 17 residues long.

With respect to this clone: This may stem from a read error, because a much larger clone lies one nucleotide away. The CDR3 loop reads CASSLDRNTEAFF. DNA of the CDR3: TGTGCCAGCAGCTTGGACAGGAACACTGAAGCTTTCTTT. The rearrangement links TRBV7-8 to TRBJ1-1; TRBD1 might be the D (6 bases). Germline V gene data show CDR1 as SGHVS and CDR2 as FQNEAQ. The CDR3 spans 13 residues. Trimming pared 3 bases from V and 1 base from J, leaving 6 bases between.

The rearrangement uses TRBV28 and TRBJ2-7; the D gene is possibly TRBD2 (5 bases). The CDR3 is made up of 15 amino acids. Germline V CDR1 and CDR2: MDHEN, SYDVKM. V was clipped by 7 bases and J by 3 bases, with 19 bases between them. CDR3 sequence: CASTSDPTSIYEQYF. In DNA form, the CDR3 reads TGTGCCAGCACCTCCGACCCCACTAGTATCTACGAGCAGTACTTC.

The CDR3 DNA reads TGTGCCAGCTCCGCTCTACAGGGGGAGACCCAGTACTTC. It is translated as CASSALQGETQYF. This sequence joins TRBV18 and TRBJ2-5; TRBD1 matches 7 bases. Trimming at V came to 6 bases and at J to 5 bases, leaving 6 bases not matched to a gene. Per germline, CDR1 KGHSH and CDR2 LQKENI. This CDR3 has 13 residues.

The CDR3 region is CASSLLHTGTQYF. CDR3 bases: TGTGCCAGCAGCTTATTGCATACGGGGACCCAGTACTTC. The V call is TRBV7-2, the J call TRBJ2-5; unclear D gene. Germline V gene sequence: CDR1 SGHTA, CDR2 FQGNSA. This CDR3 has 13 amino acids. V gave up 2 bases and J gave up 7 bases, with 11 bases separating them.

The chain employs TRBV7-2 and TRBJ2-1; no clear D. The ends were cut back, 6 bases at V and 4 bases at J, with 4 bases in the middle. Germline V CDR1 and CDR2: SGHTA, FQGNSA. This CDR3 region has 11 residues. The DNA for the CDR3 is TGTGCCAGCAGGAGATACAATGAGCAGTTCTTC. Translating gives CASRRYNEQFF.

The genes are TRBV6-5 and TRBJ1-1, with D maybe TRBD1 (6 bases). The CDR3 has 13 amino acids. Deletions cut 4 bases from V and 3 bases from J, with 9 bases between. Germline V gene sequence: CDR1 MNHEY, CDR2 SVGAGI. CDR3 residues: CASSSRGYTEAFF. CDR3 sequence (DNA): TGTGCCAGCAGTTCCAGGGGATACACTGAAGCTTTCTTT.

The chain couples TRBV9 to TRBJ1-3; D call uncertain. This CDR3 comprises 15 residues. Trimming cost V 0 bases and J 0 bases, with 7 bases left between them. In germline, CDR1 is SGDLS, CDR2 YYNGEE. The CDR3 coding sequence is TGTGCCAGCAGCGTAGGGCAAACCTCTGGAAACACCATATATTTT. This translates into CASSVGQTSGNTIYF.

This rearrangement joins TRBV5-1 to TRBJ2-1; TRBD2 aligns across 11 bases. The CDR3 extends over 15 amino acids. In germline, CDR1 is SGHRS, CDR2 YFSETQ. J gave up 8 bases and V 4 bases, and 8 bases lay outside the gene matches. CDR3 coding DNA: TGCGCCAGCAGCCTCACTAGCGGGAGTGTGTATGAGCAGTTCTTC. Translated, it gives CASSLTSGSVYEQFF.

The V gene is TRBV7-9, the J gene TRBJ1-2, with a tentative D call TRBD1 (6 bases). The V and J ends lost 1 base and 7 bases respectively, with 10 bases between them. The CDR3 spans 13 residues. From germline, CDR1 is SEHNR and CDR2 FQNEAQ (reference sequence). The CDR3 DNA reads TGTGCCAGCAGCTTAGAAGGGGGTGGTGGCTACACCTTC. This encodes CASSLEGGGGYTF.

This rearrangement joins TRBV5-4 to TRBJ2-1, with TRBD2 matching 7 bases. CDR3 length: 17 residues. With V trimmed by 2 bases and J by 5 bases, 13 bases remained unmatched. CDR1 and CDR2 from the germline V gene are SGHNT and YYREEE (reference sequence). Here the CDR3 DNA reads TGTGCCAGCAGCTTCAGTGCGGGAGTCCCCGCCAACAATGAGCAGTTCTTC. It encodes CASSFSAGVPANNEQFF.

This chain links TRBV5-5 with TRBJ1-2; TRBD1 is a possible D gene (6 bases). Germline CDR1 SGHKS, CDR2 YYEKEE (reference sequence). Trimming cost V 5 bases and J 10 bases, with 18 bases left between them. CDR3 size: 13 residues. The CDR3 here is CASRKGQSDPYTF. CDR3 nucleotides: TGTGCCAGCAGGAAAGGACAGAGCGACCCCTACACCTTC.

This chain uses TRBV27 with TRBJ1-4; perhaps TRBD1 as D (6 bases). Germline-derived CDR1 and CDR2 are MNHEY and SMNVEV (reference sequence). This CDR3 spans 14 amino acids. Trimming stripped 4 bases from V and 10 bases from J, with 16 bases between. Here the CDR3 reads CASSSGRGARKLFF. In DNA form, the CDR3 reads TGTGCCAGCAGTTCAGGGCGGGGGGCGAGAAAACTGTTTTTT.

The chain recombines TRBV6-4 with TRBJ2-5; the D is unclear. This CDR3 region has 15 residues. CDR1 is MRHNA and CDR2 is SNTAGT in the germline V gene. With 2 bases removed from V and 5 bases from J, the gap between germline ends came to 15 bases. The CDR3 DNA reads TGTGCCAGCAGTGACGAGCACCTAGTACCGGAGACCCAGTACTTC. Its translation is CASSDEHLVPETQYF.

The chain couples TRBV5-4 to TRBJ2-1, with D maybe TRBD2 (6 bases). The germline CDR1 and CDR2 sequences are SGHNT and YYREEE (reference sequence). Trimming stripped 5 bases from V and 5 bases from J, with 11 bases between. The CDR3 is made up of 13 amino acids. The CDR3 is CASRTGLNNEQFF. CDR3 bases: TGTGCCAGCAGGACGGGACTCAACAATGAGCAGTTCTTC.

This clone occurred a few times. This chain uses TRBV7-2 with TRBJ2-5; a weak D match, TRBD1 (6 bases). From germline, CDR1 is SGHTA and CDR2 FQGNSA. This CDR3 region has 15 residues. V lost 7 bases and J lost 0, with 15 bases in between. This CDR3 is CASTSNTGNQETQYF. CDR3 sequence (DNA): TGTGCCAGCACCTCGAACACAGGGAACCAAGAGACCCAGTACTTC. The variable domain in full, completed from reference TRBV7-2 and TRBJ2-5, reads GAGVSQSPSNKVTEKGKDVELRCDPISGHTALYWYRQSLGQGLEFLIYFQGNSAPDKSGLPSDRFSAERTGGSVSTLTIQRTQQEDSAVYLCASTSNTGNQETQYFGPGTRLLVL.

V gene TRBV5-6 combines with J gene TRBJ2-7; TRBD2 agrees at 11 bases. Germline V gene lookup returns CDR1 SGHDT and CDR2 YYEEEE. The junction had 12 bases not matched to a gene; V was cut back by 4 bases and J by 3 bases. The CDR3 totals 17 residues. The CDR3 here is CASSPGLAGTTFYEQYF. The CDR3 region has the DNA TGTGCCAGCAGCCCCGGACTAGCGGGTACTACGTTCTACGAGCAGTACTTC.

This chain links TRBV19 with TRBJ1-5; 8 nucleotides line up with TRBD1. V trimming: 5 bases; J trimming: 11 bases; junction bases outside the gene matches: 11. CDR1 and CDR2 from the germline V gene are LNHDA and SQIVND (reference sequence). The length of the CDR3 is 14 residues. The CDR3 DNA is TGTGCCAGTAGTTACGACAGGGGATATTGGGCCCAGCATTTT. This encodes CASSYDRGYWAQHF.